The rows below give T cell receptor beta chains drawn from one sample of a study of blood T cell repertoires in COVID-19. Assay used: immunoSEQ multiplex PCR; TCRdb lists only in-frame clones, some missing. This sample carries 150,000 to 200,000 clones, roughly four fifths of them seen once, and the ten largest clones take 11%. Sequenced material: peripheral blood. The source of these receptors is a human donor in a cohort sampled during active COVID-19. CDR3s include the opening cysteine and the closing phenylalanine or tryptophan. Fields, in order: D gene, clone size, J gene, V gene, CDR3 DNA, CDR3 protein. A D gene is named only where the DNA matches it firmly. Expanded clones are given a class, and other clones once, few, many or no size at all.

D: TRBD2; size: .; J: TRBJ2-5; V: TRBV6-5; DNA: TGTGCCAGCAGTTCTCCACTAGCGGGGGGAGGTGAGACCCAGTACTTC; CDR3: CASSSPLAGGGETQYF
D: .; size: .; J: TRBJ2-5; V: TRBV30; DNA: TGTGCCTGGAGTGGGAGGGCCCAGTACTTC; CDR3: CAWSGRAQYF
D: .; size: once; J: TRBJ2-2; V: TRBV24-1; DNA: TGTGCCACCAGTGACCCCTGGAGCACCGGGGAGCTGTTTTTT; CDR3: CATSDPWSTGELFF
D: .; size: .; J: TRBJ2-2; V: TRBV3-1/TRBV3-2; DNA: TGTGCCAGCAGCCGCGACAGAGCACCGAACACCGGGGAGCTGTTTTTT; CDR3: CASSRDRAPNTGELFF
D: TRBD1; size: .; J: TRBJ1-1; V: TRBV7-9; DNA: TGTGCCAGCAGCGTGACAGGGATTAACACTGAAGCTTTCTTT; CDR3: CASSVTGINTEAFF
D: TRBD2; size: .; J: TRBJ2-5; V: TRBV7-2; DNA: TGTGCCAGCAGCTTAGCGGCTACGGGAGGAGAGACCCAGTACTTC; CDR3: CASSLAATGGETQYF
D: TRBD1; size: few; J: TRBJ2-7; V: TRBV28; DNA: TGTGCCAGCTGGGACAGAGCCTACGAGCAGTACTTC; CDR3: CASWDRAYEQYF
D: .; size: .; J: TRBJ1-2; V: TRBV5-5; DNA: TGTGCCAGCAGCTTGGATCATCGAGTAGCGAACGACTATGGCTACACCTTC; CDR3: CASSLDHRVANDYGYTF
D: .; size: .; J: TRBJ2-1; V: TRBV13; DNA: TGTGCCAGCAGCTTAGCATGGACTGTGGATAGGTACAATGAGCAGTTCTTC; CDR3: CASSLAWTVDRYNEQFF
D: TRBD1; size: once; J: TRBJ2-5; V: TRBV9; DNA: TGTGCCAGCAGCGGGACAGGGAACCTTCGGGAGACCCAGTACTTC; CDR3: CASSGTGNLRETQYF
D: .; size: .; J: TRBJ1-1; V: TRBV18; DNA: TGTGCCAGCTCACCCAAGGTTATCCAGGGCACTGAAGCTTTCTTT; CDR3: CASSPKVIQGTEAFF
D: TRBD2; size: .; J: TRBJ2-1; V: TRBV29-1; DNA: TGCAGCGTTTCCCTCTTAGCGGGAGCCTACAATGAGCAGTTCTTC; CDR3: CSVSLLAGAYNEQFF
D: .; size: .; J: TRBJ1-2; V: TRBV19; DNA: TGTGCCAGTAGTATGGCGGGGGACTCCCTCTATGGCTACACCTTC; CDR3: CASSMAGDSLYGYTF
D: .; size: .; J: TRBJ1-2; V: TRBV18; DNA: TGTGCCAGCTCACCATCACAGGAGGGTTCGGACTATGGCTACACCTTC; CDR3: CASSPSQEGSDYGYTF
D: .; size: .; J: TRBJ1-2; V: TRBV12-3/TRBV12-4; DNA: TGTGCCAGCAGCGGCCCAGGCTATGGCTACACCTTC; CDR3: CASSGPGYGYTF
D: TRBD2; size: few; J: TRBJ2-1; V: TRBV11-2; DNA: TGTGCCAGCAGCTATAGCGGGAGGACGTACAATGAGCAGTTCTTC; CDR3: CASSYSGRTYNEQFF
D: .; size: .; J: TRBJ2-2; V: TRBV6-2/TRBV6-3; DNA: TGTGCCAGCACCCCAGGAGGGACAGCACACACCGGGGAGCTGTTTTTT; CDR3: CASTPGGTAHTGELFF
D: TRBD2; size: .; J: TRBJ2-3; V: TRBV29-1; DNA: TGCAGCTATCGGGAGGGGACGAAAACAGATACGCAGTATTTT; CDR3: CSYREGTKTDTQYF
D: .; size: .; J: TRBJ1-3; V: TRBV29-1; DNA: TGCAGCGCCGTGAGCTCTGGAAACACCATATATTTT; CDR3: CSAVSSGNTIYF
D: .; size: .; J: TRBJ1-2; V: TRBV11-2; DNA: TGTGCCAGCAGCCGGATGCCCCGGGACTATGGCTACACCTTC; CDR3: CASSRMPRDYGYTF
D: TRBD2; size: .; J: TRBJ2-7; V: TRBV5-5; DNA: TGTGCCAGCAGCCCCTCGCTAGCGGGAACCAACGAGCAGTACTTC; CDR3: CASSPSLAGTNEQYF
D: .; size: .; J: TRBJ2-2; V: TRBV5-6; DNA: TGTGCCAGCAGCTACGGGTCGAACACCGGGGAGCTGTTTTTT; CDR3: CASSYGSNTGELFF
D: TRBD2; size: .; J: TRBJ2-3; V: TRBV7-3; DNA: TGTGCCAGCAGCCCGATCGGGGCTAGCGGGTTATATGATACGCAGTATTTT; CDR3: CASSPIGASGLYDTQYF